The 16 T cell receptor beta chains below all came from one sample that was sequenced in a study of a mutant IDH1 vaccine in newly diagnosed glioma. Time point here: week 47, end of study. Each dose delivered 300 ug of mutant IDH1 20-mer peptide subcutaneously with imiquimod. These receptors lack a known antigen. Clones were read by immunoSEQ multiplex PCR, and TCRdb kept only the in-frame ones, dropping some. The repertoire holds about 56,000 clones, about 79% seen once, with roughly 5.4% in the top ten. This sample comprised PBMCs, obtained from a glioma patient whose treatment included an IDH1 peptide vaccine. The receptors were sampled from a man aged 50 to 60 with glioma.

CDR3 sequence: CASSLAAGRSSYEQYF. The CDR3 DNA sequence: TGTGCCAGCAGCTTGGCGGCGGGCCGAAGCTCCTACGAGCAGTACTTC. The V gene is TRBV5-6, the J gene TRBJ2-7; D might be TRBD2 (5 bases). The CDR3 is 16 amino acids. V lost 0 bases, J lost 0 bases, and 13 bases lay in between. In germline, CDR1 is SGHDT, CDR2 YYEEEE.

This clone has only one observation. The chain couples TRBV5-1 to TRBJ2-3, with a weak D call TRBD2 (6 bases). Trimming stripped 5 bases from V and 4 bases from J, with 8 bases between. CDR1 is SGHRS and CDR2 is YFSETQ in the germline V gene. CDR3 size: 12 residues. CDR3 residues: CASRGEADTQYF. CDR3 coding DNA: TGCGCCAGCAGAGGGGAGGCAGATACGCAGTATTTT.

The chain recombines TRBV20-1 with TRBJ2-1; possibly TRBD2 for D (5 bases). The V gene lost 6 bases and the J gene lost 5 bases, with 8 bases spanning the gap. CDR3 length equals 11 residues. CDR1 is DFQATT, CDR2 SNEGSKA, per germline (reference sequence). The CDR3 here is CSAWENNEQFF. The CDR3 nucleotides read TGCAGTGCGTGGGAGAACAATGAGCAGTTCTTC.

The V and J genes are TRBV14 and TRBJ2-7, with D uncertain. Germline loops: CDR1 SGHDN, CDR2 FVKESK. V lost 0 bases and J 6 bases, leaving 9 bases between the germline ends. This CDR3 has 13 amino acids. The CDR3 loop is CASSQDLKGEQYF. In DNA form, the CDR3 reads TGTGCCAGCAGCCAAGACCTTAAAGGCGAGCAGTACTTC.

The CDR3: CASRAGNTIYF. Here the CDR3 DNA reads TGTGCCAGCAGGGCTGGAAACACCATATATTTT. The chain employs TRBV2 and TRBJ1-3; D gene unclear. Deletions cut 6 bases from V and 2 bases from J, with 2 bases between. The germline V gene has CDR1 SNHLY and CDR2 FYNNEI. This CDR3 is built from 11 residues. Full variable domain (outside the CDR3, taken from reference TRBV2 and TRBJ1-3): EPEVTQTPSHQVTQMGQEVILRCVPISNHLYFYWYRQILGQKVEFLVSFYNNEISEKSEIFDDQFSVERPDGSNFTLKIRSTKLEDSAMYFCASRAGNTIYFGEGSWLTVV.

This clone was seen a single time. The chain carries TRBV5-4 and TRBJ1-1, with TRBD1 identical over 11 bases. The CDR3 has 17 amino acids. Unmatched junction bases numbered 6, after V lost 0 bases and J lost 2 bases. Germline lookup yields CDR1 SGHNT and CDR2 YYREEE (reference sequence). The CDR3 nucleotides are TGTGCCAGCAGCTTGGGGACAGGGGGCACCGTTAACACTGAAGCTTTCTTT. Translated: CASSLGTGGTVNTEAFF. The variable domain in full, completed from reference TRBV5-4 and TRBJ1-1, reads ETGVTQSPTHLIKTRGQQVTLRCSSQSGHNTVSWYQQALGQGPQFIFQYYREEENGRGNFPPRFSGLQFPNYSSELNVNALELDDSALYLCASSLGTGGTVNTEAFFGQGTRLTVV.

The rearrangement joins TRBV29-1 to TRBJ1-2; a weak D match, TRBD1 (5 bases). This CDR3 spans 11 amino acids. Per germline, CDR1 SQVTM and CDR2 ANQGSEA. The germline V and J ends were trimmed by 7 bases and 7 bases, with 13 bases remaining between them. The CDR3 DNA sequence: TGCAGCGCTCCCAGGGAGGGTGGCTACACCTTC. Its translation: CSAPREGGYTF.

This clone was counted a few times. The genes are TRBV30 and TRBJ1-1; D gene ambiguous. Trimming shortened V by 0 bases and J by 11 bases, and 19 bases separated the two germline ends. CDR1 and CDR2 (germline): GTSNPN, SVGIG (reference sequence). The CDR3 contains 14 residues. CDR3 in DNA: TGTGCCTGGAGTGTAAAGTCGGAACCTGCGAGTGCTTTCTTT. Its translation is CAWSVKSEPASAFF.

The chain combines TRBV20-1 with TRBJ2-7; no clear D. Germline assignment: CDR1 DFQATT and CDR2 SNEGSKA (reference sequence). There are 11 residues in the CDR3. V dropped 6 bases and J dropped 6 bases, with 12 bases sitting between them. Here the CDR3 DNA reads TGCAGTGCGGAAGACACACCCGAGCAGTACTTC. Amino acids: CSAEDTPEQYF.

The rearrangement uses TRBV2 and TRBJ1-1; no clear D gene. This CDR3 region has 13 residues. The germline CDR1 and CDR2 sequences are SNHLY and FYNNEI. Trimming removed 7 bases from V and 1 base from J, with 10 bases in between. Written as DNA, the CDR3 is TGTGCCAGCACTAAGGGCGAGAACACTGAAGCTTTCTTT. It yields the protein CASTKGENTEAFF.

V is TRBV7-9 and J is TRBJ2-5; D might be TRBD1 or TRBD2, each matching 6 bases. Trimming removed 5 bases at V and 0 bases at J, with 16 bases between. There are 16 residues in the CDR3. Germline V gene lookup returns CDR1 SEHNR and CDR2 FQNEAQ (reference sequence). The CDR3 DNA is TGTGCCAGCAGCACTAGCAGGCAGGGGTACCAAGAGACCCAGTACTTC. Its protein is CASSTSRQGYQETQYF.

This clone turned up a few times. The gene calls are TRBV30 and TRBJ1-2; D remains unclear. V was clipped by 4 bases and J by 6 bases, with 15 bases between them. The CDR3 is 13 amino acids. Germline CDR1 GTSNPN, CDR2 SVGIG (reference sequence). CDR3 nucleotide sequence: TGTGCCTGGAAGCCCGTTGTGAATAATGGCTACACCTTC. This translates into CAWKPVVNNGYTF.

Points on this clone: This same CDR3 is encoded by further DNA sequences in the sample. DNA for the CDR3: TGTGCCTGGAGTGCCGGGTATGAAAAACTGTTTTTT. Protein product: CAWSAGYEKLFF. The genes are TRBV30 and TRBJ1-4; D gene uncertain. The germline V gene has CDR1 GTSNPN and CDR2 SVGIG (reference sequence). The CDR3 sequence is 12 residues long. V was clipped by 1 base and J by 6 bases, with 6 bases between them.

The CDR3 bases are TGTGCCATCAGTGGGGACAGGGGGCAGGACGGGGAGCTGTTTTTT. Translating gives CAISGDRGQDGELFF. The chain combines TRBV10-3 with TRBJ2-2; 12 bases fit TRBD1. Trimming cost V 4 bases and J 7 bases; bases outside gene matches: 4. Looked up from germline, CDR1 is ENHRY and CDR2 is SYGVKD. The CDR3 loop spans 15 amino acids.

The rearrangement uses TRBV18 and TRBJ1-2; tentatively, D is TRBD1 (5 bases). There are 16 residues in the CDR3. Trimming left V 0 bases short and J 2 bases short, with 13 bases between. Germline V lookup: CDR1 KGHSH, CDR2 LQKENI. CDR3 nucleotide sequence: TGTGCCAGCTCACCACCGGCGGCAGGGCCCAACTATGGCTACACCTTC. It yields the protein CASSPPAAGPNYGYTF.

The chain couples TRBV9 to TRBJ2-1; 7 bases fit TRBD1. The J segment lost 4 bases and the V segment lost 0 bases, leaving 4 bases of the junction unmatched. Germline V gene sequence: CDR1 SGDLS, CDR2 YYNGEE. CDR3 size: 15 residues. CDR3 DNA sequence: TGTGCCAGCAGCGTAGGGGACAGCCGATACAATGAGCAGTTCTTC. Protein sequence: CASSVGDSRYNEQFF.